This T cell receptor beta chain was found in a study of identifying expanded T cells in peripheral blood. Between the trimmed V and J ends, which lost 4 bases and 2 bases, there was a span of 15 bases. CDR1 and CDR2 (germline): SGHVS, FNYEAQ. The CDR3 covers 16 residues. This table comes from immunoSEQ multiplex PCR, and its TCRdb copy is limited to in-frame clones, with some not included. The repertoire holds about 100,000 clones, with around 85% as singletons. No infections or other immune events were documented during collection. Study-level points and caveats: Clone count variance between roughly two-week samples rose with total template count.

Comments on this clone: Its antigen is as yet unknown.

This sequence joins TRBV7-6 and TRBJ2-1, with D tentatively TRBD2 (6 bases). The sample comprised blood. This sequence was found in a person between 18 and 75 years old in good health. The CDR3 DNA reads TGTGCCAGCAGCTCCAGCACTAGCAATGCCTACAATGAGCAGTTCTTC. Translated, it gives CASSSSTSNAYNEQFF. Full variable domain (rest looked up from reference TRBV7-6 and TRBJ2-1): GAGVSQSPRYKVTKRGQDVALRCDPISGHVSLYWYRQALGQGPEFLTYFNYEAQQDKSGLPNDRFSAERPEGSISTLTIQRTEQRDSAMYRCASSSSTSNAYNEQFFGPGTRLTVL.